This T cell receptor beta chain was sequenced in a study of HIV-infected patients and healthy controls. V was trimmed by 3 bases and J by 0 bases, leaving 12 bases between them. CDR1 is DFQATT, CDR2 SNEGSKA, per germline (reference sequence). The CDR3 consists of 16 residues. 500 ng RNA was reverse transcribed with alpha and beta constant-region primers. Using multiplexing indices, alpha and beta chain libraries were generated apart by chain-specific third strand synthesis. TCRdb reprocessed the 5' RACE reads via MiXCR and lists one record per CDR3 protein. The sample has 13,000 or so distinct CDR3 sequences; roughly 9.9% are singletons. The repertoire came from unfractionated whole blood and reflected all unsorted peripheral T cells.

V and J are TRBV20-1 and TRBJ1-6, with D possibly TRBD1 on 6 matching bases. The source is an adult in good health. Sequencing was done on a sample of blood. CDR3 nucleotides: TGCAGTGCTAGGCTTGGGACACTCTCCTATAATTCACCCCTCCACTTT. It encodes CSARLGTLSYNSPLHF.